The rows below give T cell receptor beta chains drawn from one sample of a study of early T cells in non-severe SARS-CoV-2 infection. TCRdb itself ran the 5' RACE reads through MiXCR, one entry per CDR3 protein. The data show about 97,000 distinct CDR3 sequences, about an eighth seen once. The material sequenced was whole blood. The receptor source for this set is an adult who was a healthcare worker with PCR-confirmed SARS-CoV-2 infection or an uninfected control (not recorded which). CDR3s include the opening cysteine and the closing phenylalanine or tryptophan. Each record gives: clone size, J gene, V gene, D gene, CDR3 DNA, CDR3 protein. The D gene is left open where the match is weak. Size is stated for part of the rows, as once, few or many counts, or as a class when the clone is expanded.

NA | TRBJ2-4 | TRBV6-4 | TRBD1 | TGTGCCAGCAGTGTACAGGGGAAGCGTGACATTCAGTACTTC | CASSVQGKRDIQYF
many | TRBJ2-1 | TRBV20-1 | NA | TGCAGTGCTAGAAAGATCTCCTACAATGAGCAGTTCTTC | CSARKISYNEQFF
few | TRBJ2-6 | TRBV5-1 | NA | TGCGCCAGCAGCGTCGACCCTGGGGCCAACGTCCTGACTTTC | CASSVDPGANVLTF
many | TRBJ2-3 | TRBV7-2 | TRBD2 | TGTGCCAGCAGCCGCGAGGGAGGGCCAGATACGCAGTATTTT | CASSREGGPDTQYF
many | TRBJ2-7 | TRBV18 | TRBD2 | TGTGCCAGCTCATTGGCGGGTACTAGCGGTTACGAGCAGTACTTC | CASSLAGTSGYEQYF
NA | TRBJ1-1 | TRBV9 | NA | TGTGCCAGCAGCGTAGACGCAGGGGACACTGAAGCTTTCTTT | CASSVDAGDTEAFF
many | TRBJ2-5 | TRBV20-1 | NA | TGCAGTGCTAGTGTGGAGACCCAGTACTTC | CSASVETQYF
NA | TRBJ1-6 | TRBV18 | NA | TGTGCCAGCTCACCGGTCCCAGGGATCCATTCACCCCTCCACTTT | CASSPVPGIHSPLHF
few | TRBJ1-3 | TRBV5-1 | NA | TGCGCCAGCAGCTTAAATAGCGACGGTGGAAACACCATATATTTT | CASSLNSDGGNTIYF
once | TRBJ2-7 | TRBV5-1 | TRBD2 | TGCGCCAGCACCCCGCGTGGTGGGCTAGCGGTCTACGAGCAGTACTTC | CASTPRGGLAVYEQYF
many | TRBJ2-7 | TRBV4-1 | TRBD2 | TGCGCCAGCAGCCTTGGACTAGTAGGGGACGAGCAGTACTTC | CASSLGLVGDEQYF
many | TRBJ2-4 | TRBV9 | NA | TGTGCCAGCAGCGTGGGGGCCAAAAACATTCAGTACTTC | CASSVGAKNIQYF
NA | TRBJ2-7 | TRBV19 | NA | TGTGCCAGTAGTATGGAGGGAGCGTCCTACGAGCAGTACTTC | CASSMEGASYEQYF
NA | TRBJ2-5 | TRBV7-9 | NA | TGTGCCAGCAGCTTAGTTACGGGCAAAGAGACCCAGTACTTC | CASSLVTGKETQYF
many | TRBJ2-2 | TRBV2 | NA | TGTGCCAGCAGTGAGTTTGGACAGCAAACCGGGGAGCTGTTTTTT | CASSEFGQQTGELFF
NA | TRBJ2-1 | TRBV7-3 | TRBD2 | TGTGCCAGCAGCTCAGGGACTAGCGGGAGAGGTGAGCAGTTCTTC | CASSSGTSGRGEQFF
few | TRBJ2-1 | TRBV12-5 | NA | TGTGCTAGTGGTTTGGTACTGGGGCGGGAATCCTACAATGAGCAGTTCTTC | CASGLVLGRESYNEQFF
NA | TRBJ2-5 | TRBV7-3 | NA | TGTGCCAGCAGCTTAAGTGCATTGGAGACCCAGTACTTC | CASSLSALETQYF
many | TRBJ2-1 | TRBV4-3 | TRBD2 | TGCGCCAGCAGCCAAGGCGGGAGTGCGTACAATGAGCAGTTCTTC | CASSQGGSAYNEQFF
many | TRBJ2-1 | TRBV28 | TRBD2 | TGTGCCAGCAGTTTATCCCGGTCTAGCGGGATTTACAATGAGCAGTTCTTC | CASSLSRSSGIYNEQFF
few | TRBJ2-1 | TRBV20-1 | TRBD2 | TGCAGTGCTCCGACTAGCGGGAGTGGGAATGAGCAGTTCTTC | CSAPTSGSGNEQFF
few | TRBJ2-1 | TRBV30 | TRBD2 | TGTGCCTGGAGTAGGGGACTAGCCACCGATGAGCAGTTCTTC | CAWSRGLATDEQFF
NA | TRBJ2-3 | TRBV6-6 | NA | TGTGCCAGCAGTTACTCAAGAGGGCCGGCAGATACGCAGTATTTT | CASSYSRGPADTQYF
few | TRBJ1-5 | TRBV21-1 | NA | TGTGCCAGCAGCAAAGCGCCGGGGAATCAGCCCCAGCATTTT | CASSKAPGNQPQHF
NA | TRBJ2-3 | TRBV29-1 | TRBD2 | TGCAGCGTTGAGGGCGGGAGAAGTACAGATACGCAGTATTTT | CSVEGGRSTDTQYF
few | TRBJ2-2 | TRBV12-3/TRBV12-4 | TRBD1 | TGTGCCAGCAGTTCCCGGACAGGGAGGAACACCGGGGAGCTGTTTTTT | CASSSRTGRNTGELFF
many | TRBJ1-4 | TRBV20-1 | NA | TGCAGTGCTAAGGAGAGGGGTGAAAAACTGTTTTTT | CSAKERGEKLFF
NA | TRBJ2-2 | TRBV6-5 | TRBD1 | TGTGCCAGCAGCGCACAGGGGACCGGGGAGCTGTTTTTT | CASSAQGTGELFF
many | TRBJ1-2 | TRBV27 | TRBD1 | TGTGCCAGCAGTTCTCCGGGACAGGTTTTTGGCTACACCTTC | CASSSPGQVFGYTF
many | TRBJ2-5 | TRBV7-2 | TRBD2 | TGTGCCAGCAGCTTAGTCTCGACTAGCCCTTTGCAAGAGACCCAGTACTTC | CASSLVSTSPLQETQYF
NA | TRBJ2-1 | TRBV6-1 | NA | TGTGCCAGCGGTTTGGCGAGCTCCTACAATGAGCAGTTCTTC | CASGLASSYNEQFF
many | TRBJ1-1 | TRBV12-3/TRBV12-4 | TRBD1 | TGTGCCAGCAGTTTTAGGGCAGGGGGGCGCACTGAAGCTTTCTTT | CASSFRAGGRTEAFF
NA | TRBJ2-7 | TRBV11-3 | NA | TGTGCCAGCAGCTTAGATGGTGCAGTAGGCGAGCAGTACTTC | CASSLDGAVGEQYF
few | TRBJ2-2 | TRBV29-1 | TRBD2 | TGCAGCGTCGGGACTATCACCGGGGAGCTGTTTTTT | CSVGTITGELFF
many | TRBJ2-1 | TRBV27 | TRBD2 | TGTGCCAGCAGTCCGAGGACTAGCTATATTGAGCAGTTCTTC | CASSPRTSYIEQFF
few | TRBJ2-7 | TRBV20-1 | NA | TGCAGTGCTAGAGGGGAGTCCGCCTACGAGCAGTACTTC | CSARGESAYEQYF
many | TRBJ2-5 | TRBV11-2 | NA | TGTGCCAGCAGCACCCGAAAACTAGGGAGCTCTCAAGAGACCCAGTACTTC | CASSTRKLGSSQETQYF
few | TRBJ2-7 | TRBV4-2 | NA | TGTGCCAGCAGCCTGGAGGTTGGGCCCCATCCCTACGAGCAGTACTTC | CASSLEVGPHPYEQYF
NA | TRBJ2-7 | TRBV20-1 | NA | TGCAGTGCAACCCGGAGCGAGCAGTACTTC | CSATRSEQYF